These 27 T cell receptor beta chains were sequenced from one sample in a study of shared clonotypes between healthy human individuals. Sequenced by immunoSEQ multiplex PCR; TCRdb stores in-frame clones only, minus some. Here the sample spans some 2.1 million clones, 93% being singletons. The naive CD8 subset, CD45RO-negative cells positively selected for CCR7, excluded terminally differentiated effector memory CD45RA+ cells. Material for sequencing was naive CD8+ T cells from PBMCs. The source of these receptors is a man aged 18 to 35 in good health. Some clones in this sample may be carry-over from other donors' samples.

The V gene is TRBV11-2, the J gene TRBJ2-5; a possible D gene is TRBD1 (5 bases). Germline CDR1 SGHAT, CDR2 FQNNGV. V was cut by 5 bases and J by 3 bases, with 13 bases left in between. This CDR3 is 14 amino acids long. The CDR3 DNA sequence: TGTGCCAGCAGCGGGGCGAGAACTGAAGAGACCCAGTACTTC. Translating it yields CASSGARTEETQYF.

CDR3 bases: TGTGCCAGCAGCTTACGGTCGGCGTTACCCGATACGCAGTATTTT. The encoded protein is CASSLRSALPDTQYF. The V and J genes are TRBV7-2 and TRBJ2-3; D uncertain. The V end lost 2 bases, the J end lost 6 bases, and 15 bases lay between the germline ends. This CDR3 is 15 amino acids long. Germline assignment: CDR1 SGHTA and CDR2 FQGNSA.

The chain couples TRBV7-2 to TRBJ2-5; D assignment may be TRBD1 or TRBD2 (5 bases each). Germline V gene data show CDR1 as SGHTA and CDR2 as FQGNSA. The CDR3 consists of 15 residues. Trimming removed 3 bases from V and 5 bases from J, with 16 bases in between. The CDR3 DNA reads TGTGCCAGCAGCTTCCTACCTAACTGGGGGGAGACCCAGTACTTC. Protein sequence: CASSFLPNWGETQYF.

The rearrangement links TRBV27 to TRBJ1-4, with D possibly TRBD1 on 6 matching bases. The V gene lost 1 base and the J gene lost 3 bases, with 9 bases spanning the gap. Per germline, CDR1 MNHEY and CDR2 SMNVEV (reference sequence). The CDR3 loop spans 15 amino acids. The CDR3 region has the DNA TGTGCCAGCAGTTTATTGCCAGGGGCTAATGAAAAACTGTTTTTT. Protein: CASSLLPGANEKLFF.

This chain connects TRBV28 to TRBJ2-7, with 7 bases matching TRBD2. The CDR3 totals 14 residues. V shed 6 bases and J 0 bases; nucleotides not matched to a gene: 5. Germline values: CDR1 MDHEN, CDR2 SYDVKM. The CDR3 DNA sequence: TGTGCCAGCAGGGGGACTACTGTCTCCTACGAGCAGTACTTC. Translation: CASRGTTVSYEQYF.

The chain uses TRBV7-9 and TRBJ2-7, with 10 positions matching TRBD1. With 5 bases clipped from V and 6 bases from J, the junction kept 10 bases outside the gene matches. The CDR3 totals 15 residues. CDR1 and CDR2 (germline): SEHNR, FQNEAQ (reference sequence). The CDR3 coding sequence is TGTGCCAGCAGCGCGACAGGGGGCGCTTTTGCCGAGCAGTACTTC. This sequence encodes CASSATGGAFAEQYF.

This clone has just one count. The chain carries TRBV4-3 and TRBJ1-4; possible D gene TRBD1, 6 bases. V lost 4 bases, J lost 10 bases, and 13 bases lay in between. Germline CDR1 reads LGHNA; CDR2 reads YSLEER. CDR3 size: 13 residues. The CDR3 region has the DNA TGCGCCAGCAGCCGAAACACAGGGACAAAACTGTTTTTT. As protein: CASSRNTGTKLFF.

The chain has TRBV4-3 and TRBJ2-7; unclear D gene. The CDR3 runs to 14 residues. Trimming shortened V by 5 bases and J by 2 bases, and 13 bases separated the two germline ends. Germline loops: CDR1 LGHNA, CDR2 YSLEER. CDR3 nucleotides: TGCGCCAGCAGCTTGAAGACATCAGCCTACGAGCAGTACTTC. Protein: CASSLKTSAYEQYF.

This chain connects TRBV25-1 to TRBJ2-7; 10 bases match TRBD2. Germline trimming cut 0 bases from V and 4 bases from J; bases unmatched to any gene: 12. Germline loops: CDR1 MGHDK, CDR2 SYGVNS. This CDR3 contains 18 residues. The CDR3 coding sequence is TGTGCCAGCAGTGAATATTCGGTCCCGCTAGCGGGAGAGTACGAGCAGTACTTC. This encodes CASSEYSVPLAGEYEQYF.

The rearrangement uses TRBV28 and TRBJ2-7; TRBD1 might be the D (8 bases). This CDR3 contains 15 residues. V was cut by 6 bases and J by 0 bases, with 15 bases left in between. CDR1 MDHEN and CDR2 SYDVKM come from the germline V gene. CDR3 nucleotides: TGTGCCAGCAGGGGGGGGACAGGCCTCTCCTACGAGCAGTACTTC. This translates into CASRGGTGLSYEQYF.

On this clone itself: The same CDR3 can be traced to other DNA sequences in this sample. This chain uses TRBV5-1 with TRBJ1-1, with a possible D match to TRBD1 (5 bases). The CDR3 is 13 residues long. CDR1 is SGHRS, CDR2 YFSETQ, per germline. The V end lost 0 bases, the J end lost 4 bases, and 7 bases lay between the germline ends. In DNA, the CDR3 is TGCGCCAGCAGCTTGGTGAGGGGCACTGAAGCTTTCTTT. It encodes CASSLVRGTEAFF. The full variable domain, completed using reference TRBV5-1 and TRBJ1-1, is KAGVTQTPRYLIKTRGQQVTLSCSPISGHRSVSWYQQTPGQGLQFLFEYFSETQRNKGNFPGRFSGRQFSNSRSEMNVSTLELGDSALYLCASSLVRGTEAFFGQGTRLTVV.

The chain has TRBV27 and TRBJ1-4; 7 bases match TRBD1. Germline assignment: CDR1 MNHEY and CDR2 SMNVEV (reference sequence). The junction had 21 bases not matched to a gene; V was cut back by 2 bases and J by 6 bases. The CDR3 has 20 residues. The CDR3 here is CASSLTVPGTEGAGDEKLFF. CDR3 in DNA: TGTGCCAGCAGTTTAACCGTCCCCGGGACAGAAGGGGCCGGCGATGAAAAACTGTTTTTT.

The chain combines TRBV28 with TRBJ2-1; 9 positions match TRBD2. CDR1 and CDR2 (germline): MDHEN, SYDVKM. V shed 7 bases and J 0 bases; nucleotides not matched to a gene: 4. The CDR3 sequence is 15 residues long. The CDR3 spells CASTISGSSYNEQFF. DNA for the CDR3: TGTGCCAGCACCATTAGCGGGAGCTCCTACAATGAGCAGTTCTTC.

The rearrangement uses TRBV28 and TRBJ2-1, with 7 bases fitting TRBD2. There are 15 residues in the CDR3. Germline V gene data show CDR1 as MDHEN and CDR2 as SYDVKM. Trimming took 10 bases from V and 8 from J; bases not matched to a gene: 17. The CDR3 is CATQSELGGRDEQFF. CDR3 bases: TGTGCCACCCAGTCCGAGCTCGGGGGGAGGGATGAGCAGTTCTTC.

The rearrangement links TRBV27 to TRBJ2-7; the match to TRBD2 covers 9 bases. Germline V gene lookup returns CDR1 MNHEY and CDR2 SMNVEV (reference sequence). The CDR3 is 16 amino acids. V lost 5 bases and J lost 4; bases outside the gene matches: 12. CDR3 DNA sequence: TGTGCCAGCAGTCGGGGTACGGCGGGAGGGTTGTACGAGCAGTACTTC. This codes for CASSRGTAGGLYEQYF.

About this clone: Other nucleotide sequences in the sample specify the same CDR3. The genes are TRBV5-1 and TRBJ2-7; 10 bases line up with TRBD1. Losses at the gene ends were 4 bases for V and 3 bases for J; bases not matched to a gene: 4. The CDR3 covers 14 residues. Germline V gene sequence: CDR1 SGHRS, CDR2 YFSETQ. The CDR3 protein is CASSPGTGDYEQYF. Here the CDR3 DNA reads TGCGCCAGCAGCCCCGGGACAGGGGACTACGAGCAGTACTTC. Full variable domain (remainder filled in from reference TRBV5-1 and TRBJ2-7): KAGVTQTPRYLIKTRGQQVTLSCSPISGHRSVSWYQQTPGQGLQFLFEYFSETQRNKGNFPGRFSGRQFSNSRSEMNVSTLELGDSALYLCASSPGTGDYEQYFGPGTRLTVT.

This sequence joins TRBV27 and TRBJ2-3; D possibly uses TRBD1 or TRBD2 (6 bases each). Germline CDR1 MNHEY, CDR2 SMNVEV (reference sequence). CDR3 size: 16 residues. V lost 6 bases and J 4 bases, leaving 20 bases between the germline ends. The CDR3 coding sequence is TGTGCCAGCAGCCCCCGGGACGGGGGCAGCGCAGATACGCAGTATTTT. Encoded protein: CASSPRDGGSADTQYF.

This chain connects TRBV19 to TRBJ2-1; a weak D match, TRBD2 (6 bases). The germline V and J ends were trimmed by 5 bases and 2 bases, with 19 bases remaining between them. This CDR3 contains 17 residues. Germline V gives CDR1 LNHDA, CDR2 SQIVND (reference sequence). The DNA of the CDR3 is TGTGCCAGTAGTTCGTGGGTAGCCGGAGGGCCCTACAATGAGCAGTTCTTC. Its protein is CASSSWVAGGPYNEQFF.

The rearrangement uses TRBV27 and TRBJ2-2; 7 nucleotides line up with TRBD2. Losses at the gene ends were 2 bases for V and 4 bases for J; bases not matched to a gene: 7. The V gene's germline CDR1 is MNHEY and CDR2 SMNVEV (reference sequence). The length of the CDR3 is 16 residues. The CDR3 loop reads CASSLGPGGGTGELFF. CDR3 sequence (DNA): TGTGCCAGCAGTTTAGGGCCGGGGGGTGGCACCGGGGAGCTGTTTTTT.

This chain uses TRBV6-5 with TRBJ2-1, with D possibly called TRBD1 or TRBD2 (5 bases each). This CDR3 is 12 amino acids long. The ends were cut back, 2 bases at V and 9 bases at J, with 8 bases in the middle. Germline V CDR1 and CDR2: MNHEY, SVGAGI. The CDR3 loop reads CASSYHGTEQFF. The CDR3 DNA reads TGTGCCAGCAGTTACCACGGGACTGAGCAGTTCTTC.

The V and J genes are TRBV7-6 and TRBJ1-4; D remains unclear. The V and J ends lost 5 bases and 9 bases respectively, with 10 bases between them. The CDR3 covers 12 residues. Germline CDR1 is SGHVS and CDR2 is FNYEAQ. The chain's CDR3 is CASSPSKKKLFF. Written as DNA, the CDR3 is TGTGCCAGCAGCCCGAGTAAGAAAAAACTGTTTTTT.

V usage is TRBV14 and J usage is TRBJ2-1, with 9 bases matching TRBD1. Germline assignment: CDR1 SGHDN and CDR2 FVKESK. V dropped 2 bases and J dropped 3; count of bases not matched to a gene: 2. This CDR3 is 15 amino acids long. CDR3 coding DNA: TGTGCCAGCAGCCAATCGGGACAGGGCTACAATGAGCAGTTCTTC. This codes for CASSQSGQGYNEQFF.

The CDR3 reads CSVRTAWDGYTF. The CDR3, as DNA: TGCAGCGTCAGGACAGCTTGGGATGGCTACACCTTC. The chain couples TRBV29-1 to TRBJ1-2; a weak D match, TRBD1 (6 bases). CDR1 and CDR2 (germline): SQVTM, ANQGSEA. The V end was cut by 6 bases, the J end by 6 bases, with 14 bases between. The CDR3 runs 12 residues.

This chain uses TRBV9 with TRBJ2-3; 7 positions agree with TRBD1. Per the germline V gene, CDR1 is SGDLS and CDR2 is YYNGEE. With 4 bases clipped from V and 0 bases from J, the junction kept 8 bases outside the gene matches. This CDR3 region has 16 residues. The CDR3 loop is CASSPRTGKSTDTQYF. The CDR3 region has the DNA TGTGCCAGCAGCCCCAGGACAGGTAAAAGCACAGATACGCAGTATTTT.

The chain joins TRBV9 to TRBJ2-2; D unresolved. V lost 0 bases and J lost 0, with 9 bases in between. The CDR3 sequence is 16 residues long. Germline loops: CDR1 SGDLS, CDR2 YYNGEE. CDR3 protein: CASSVDGLANTGELFF. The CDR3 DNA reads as TGTGCCAGCAGCGTAGACGGCCTCGCGAACACCGGGGAGCTGTTTTTT.

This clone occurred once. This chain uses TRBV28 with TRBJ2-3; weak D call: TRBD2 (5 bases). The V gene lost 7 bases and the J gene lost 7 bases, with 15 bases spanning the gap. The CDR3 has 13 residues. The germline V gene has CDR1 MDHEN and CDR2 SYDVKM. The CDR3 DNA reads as TGTGCCAGCACTTCTAGTCTAGCCTATACGCAGTATTTT. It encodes CASTSSLAYTQYF. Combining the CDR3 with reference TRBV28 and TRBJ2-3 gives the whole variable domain DVKVTQSSRYLVKRTGEKVFLECVQDMDHENMFWYRQDPGLGLRLIYFSYDVKMKEKGDIPEGYSVSREKKERFSLILESASTNQTSMYLCASTSSLAYTQYFGPGTRLTVL.

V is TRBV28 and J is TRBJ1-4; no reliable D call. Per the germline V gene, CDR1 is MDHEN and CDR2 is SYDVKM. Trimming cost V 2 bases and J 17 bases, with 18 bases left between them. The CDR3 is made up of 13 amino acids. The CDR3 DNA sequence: TGTGCCAGCAGTTTACTTATCCGGGAGTCTCGCTTTTTT. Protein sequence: CASSLLIRESRFF.